This is a list of T cell receptor beta chains from one sample in a study of cytomegalovirus exposure and HLA in healthy donors. Generated by immunoSEQ multiplex PCR, the TCRdb table keeps only in-frame clones and is missing some. The table shows 200,000 to 250,000 clones, with just over 75% occurring only once. Sequenced sample: PBMCs. The receptors were gathered from a man aged 18 to 30 in good health and CMV-seronegative. Each CDR3 is given with its conserved first and last residue. The D gene is left open where the match is weak. Only some rows state a clone size, as once, few, many or a class for expanded clones.

abundance: few; v_gene: TRBV7-9; j_gene: TRBJ2-1; d_gene: TRBD2; CDR3aa: CASSLTSGNNEQFF; CDR3nt: TGTGCCAGCAGCTTGACTAGCGGGAATAATGAGCAGTTCTTC
abundance: -; v_gene: TRBV5-1; j_gene: TRBJ2-7; d_gene: TRBD1; CDR3aa: CASSLQLGQRSSYEQYF; CDR3nt: TGCGCCAGCAGCTTACAATTGGGACAGCGAAGCTCCTACGAGCAGTACTTC
abundance: -; v_gene: TRBV28; j_gene: TRBJ1-1; d_gene: -; CDR3aa: CASRAYTEAFF; CDR3nt: TGTGCCAGTAGAGCGTACACTGAAGCTTTCTTT
abundance: -; v_gene: TRBV2; j_gene: TRBJ2-7; d_gene: TRBD1; CDR3aa: CASSGTGGSYEQYF; CDR3nt: TGTGCCAGCAGTGGGACAGGAGGCTCCTACGAGCAGTACTTC
abundance: -; v_gene: TRBV27; j_gene: TRBJ1-1; d_gene: -; CDR3aa: CASSLSPGGYTEAFF; CDR3nt: TGTGCCAGCAGTTTATCGCCCGGGGGGTACACTGAAGCTTTCTTT
abundance: -; v_gene: TRBV4-2; j_gene: TRBJ1-2; d_gene: -; CDR3aa: CASSHRLQENYGYTF; CDR3nt: TGTGCCAGCAGCCACCGTTTACAGGAGAACTATGGCTACACCTTC
abundance: once; v_gene: TRBV5-1; j_gene: TRBJ2-3; d_gene: -; CDR3aa: CASRPLTSTDTQYF; CDR3nt: TGCGCCAGTCGGCCTTTGACTAGCACAGATACGCAGTATTTT
abundance: -; v_gene: TRBV28; j_gene: TRBJ2-7; d_gene: TRBD2; CDR3aa: CASSPHFGGGPYEQYF; CDR3nt: TGTGCCAGCAGTCCGCACTTTGGCGGGGGTCCCTACGAGCAGTACTTC
abundance: -; v_gene: TRBV29-1; j_gene: TRBJ1-1; d_gene: TRBD1; CDR3aa: CSVLRGENTEAFF; CDR3nt: TGCAGCGTCCTCAGGGGGGAGAACACTGAAGCTTTCTTT
abundance: -; v_gene: TRBV6-1; j_gene: TRBJ1-2; d_gene: TRBD1; CDR3aa: CASIPRTGIFYGYTF; CDR3nt: TGTGCCAGCATCCCCAGGACAGGGATCTTCTATGGCTACACCTTC
abundance: -; v_gene: TRBV2; j_gene: TRBJ1-3; d_gene: -; CDR3aa: CASSGGMTGNTIYF; CDR3nt: TGTGCCAGCAGCGGGGGAATGACTGGAAACACCATATATTTT
abundance: -; v_gene: TRBV5-8; j_gene: TRBJ2-7; d_gene: -; CDR3aa: CASGHVREQYF; CDR3nt: TGTGCCAGCGGGCATGTTAGGGAGCAGTACTTC
abundance: -; v_gene: TRBV28; j_gene: TRBJ2-2; d_gene: -; CDR3aa: CASSLAVRTGELFF; CDR3nt: TGTGCCAGCAGTTTGGCAGTTCGCACCGGGGAGCTGTTTTTT
abundance: -; v_gene: TRBV7-7; j_gene: TRBJ2-7; d_gene: -; CDR3aa: CASSLYGRDEQYF; CDR3nt: TGTGCTAGCAGCTTATACGGTCGGGACGAGCAGTACTTC
abundance: few; v_gene: TRBV4-1; j_gene: TRBJ1-4; d_gene: TRBD1; CDR3aa: CASSPGTGGNEKLFF; CDR3nt: TGCGCCAGCAGCCCGGGGACAGGGGGGAATGAAAAACTGTTTTTT
abundance: -; v_gene: TRBV27; j_gene: TRBJ1-6; d_gene: -; CDR3aa: CASSTSRGGWNSPLHF; CDR3nt: TGTGCCAGCAGTACATCACGCGGGGGGTGGAATTCACCCCTCCACTTT